The entry below gives a single T cell receptor (beta chain) sequence along with its context. The sample belongs to a study of blood T cell repertoires in COVID-19. As for the study in general: Whether acute or convalescent, the COVID-19 samples came from the United States, Italy and Spain.

The CDR3 is made up of 13 amino acids. The germline V gene has CDR1 SQVTM and CDR2 ANQGSEA. The trim removed 5 bases at V and 4 bases at J, leaving 3 bases unmatched. Assay: immunoSEQ multiplex PCR; the TCRdb copy retains only in-frame clones and omits some. The table shows more than 150,000 clones, with about 85% occurring only once. Sequencing was done on a sample of peripheral blood. The clonotype originates from a woman in her 70s with acute or convalescent COVID-19. The V and J genes are TRBV29-1 and TRBJ2-4; 9 bases match TRBD1. DNA of the CDR3: TGCAGCGTTCCAGACAGGGGGAAAAACATTCAGTACTTC. This encodes CSVPDRGKNIQYF.